One T cell receptor (beta chain) is described in this entry. Using immunoSEQ multiplex PCR, the repertoire was profiled, and TCRdb retains in-frame clones only, with some absent. Among 2 million to 2.5 million clones listed, 85% to 95% were seen once. The CDR3 has 15 amino acids. V lost 4 bases and J 3 bases, leaving 15 bases between the germline ends. Germline CDR1 reads SGHDT; CDR2 reads YYEEEE. Positively selected for CCR7, the CD45RO-negative cells used as naive CD8 cells excluded terminally differentiated effector memory CD45RA+ cells. These data are taken from a study of shared clonotypes between healthy human individuals.

The gene calls are TRBV5-6 and TRBJ2-3; the D is unclear. The TCR sequence derives from a young man in good health. Sequencing used naive CD8+ T cells sorted from blood. CDR3 bases: TGTGCCAGCAGCCAAAAAGGGTTGGGGACAGATACGCAGTATTTT. Encoded protein: CASSQKGLGTDTQYF.